Each of the 27 T cell receptor beta chains below was sequenced from the same sample in a study of T cells in Graves' hyperthyroidism and ophthalmopathy. RNA transcripts gave rise to amplified TCR beta CDR3 regions. With the HTBI primer set, the TCR CDR3 went through a first round of RT-PCR. TCRdb re-analysed the multiplex PCR reads in MiXCR, keeping a single row per CDR3 protein. The sample has some 350,000 distinct CDR3 sequences, approximately 14% seen once. Sequencing was done on a sample of blood. These receptors all stem from a woman between 40 and 50 years old with Graves' ophthalmopathy.

DNA of the CDR3: TGTGCCAGCAGTGTGGGAATCACGAACACCGGGGAGCTGTTTTTT. Protein: CASSVGITNTGELFF. V usage is TRBV12-3 or TRBV12-4 and J usage is TRBJ2-2; D not resolved. This CDR3 comprises 15 residues. Trimming cost V 5 bases and J 0 bases, with 10 bases left between them.

V and J are TRBV25-1 and TRBJ2-1, with a tentative D call TRBD1 (5 bases). CDR3 length: 15 residues. Germline V CDR1 and CDR2: MGHDK, SYGVNS. V gave up 1 base and J gave up 2 bases, with 9 bases separating them. The CDR3 spells CASSELGQAYNEQFF. CDR3 nucleotide sequence: TGTGCCAGCAGTGAATTGGGGCAAGCCTACAATGAGCAGTTCTTC.

This clonotype was detected many times. The chain links TRBV19 to TRBJ1-2, with D tentatively TRBD1 (5 bases). Germline CDR1 is LNHDA and CDR2 is SQIVND (reference sequence). Trimming pared 10 bases from V and 5 bases from J, leaving 23 bases between. The length of the CDR3 is 15 residues. CDR3 amino acids: CATSPPGPLLYGYTF. The CDR3 DNA follows: TGTGCCACAAGCCCTCCGGGACCCCTATTGTATGGCTACACCTTC.

This clonotype was observed at least ten times. CDR3 DNA sequence: TGTGCCAGCAGTCAGAGGACAGGCGGCACCGGGGAGCTGTTTTTT. Translation gives CASSQRTGGTGELFF. V usage is TRBV6-1 and J usage is TRBJ2-2; TRBD1 aligns across 7 bases. The ends lost 5 bases at V and 4 bases at J; junction bases unmatched: 7. The CDR3 sequence is 15 residues long. Germline V gene data show CDR1 as MNHNS and CDR2 as SASEGT.

This clonotype was observed many times. The CDR3 sequence: CASTGETRTKETQYF. The CDR3 DNA reads as TGTGCCAGCACGGGGGAGACCCGGACCAAAGAGACCCAGTACTTC. V gene TRBV6-9 combines with J gene TRBJ2-5; a weak D match, TRBD2 (6 bases). CDR3 length equals 15 residues. From germline, CDR1 is MNHGY and CDR2 SVAAGI. Trimming pared 7 bases from V and 3 bases from J, leaving 18 bases between.

The sample holds many counts of this clonotype. The chain links TRBV15 to TRBJ2-3; no clear D. V lost 2 bases and J 4 bases, leaving 7 bases between the germline ends. The germline V gene has CDR1 LNHNV and CDR2 YYDKDF (reference sequence). The CDR3 is 13 residues long. CDR3 DNA sequence: TGTGCCACCAGCAGAAGTCCGCCAGATACGCAGTATTTT. This codes for CATSRSPPDTQYF.

The chain has TRBV19 and TRBJ2-1; tentatively, D is TRBD2 (5 bases). Trimming took off 1 base at V and 1 base at J, with 8 bases between the two ends. This CDR3 has 15 residues. Germline V lookup: CDR1 LNHDA, CDR2 SQIVND (reference sequence). The CDR3 DNA follows: TGTGCCAGTAGTATAGGACTATCTTCCTACAATGAGCAGTTCTTC. This gives the protein CASSIGLSSYNEQFF.

This clonotype was recorded at least ten times. The V call is TRBV12-3 or TRBV12-4, the J call TRBJ1-5, with 7 positions matching TRBD1. Unmatched junction bases numbered 1, after V lost 1 base and J lost 4 bases. This CDR3 is built from 14 residues. The CDR3 sequence is CASSLGQGNQPQHF. The CDR3 region has the DNA TGTGCCAGCAGTTTAGGACAGGGAAATCAGCCCCAGCATTTT.

This clonotype was seen at least ten times. The V gene is TRBV11-2, the J gene TRBJ2-3; 12 bases are a match to TRBD2. In germline, CDR1 is SGHAT, CDR2 FQNNGV. V gave up 6 bases and J gave up 0 bases; unmatched junction bases: 4. The CDR3 spans 16 residues. Here the CDR3 reads CASRGLAGKSTDTQYF. The CDR3 DNA follows: TGTGCCAGCAGAGGACTAGCGGGGAAAAGCACAGATACGCAGTATTTT. Variable domain in full (rest from reference TRBV11-2 and TRBJ2-3): EAGVAQSPRYKIIEKRQSVAFWCNPISGHATLYWYQQILGQGPKLLIQFQNNGVVDDSQLPKDRFSAERLKGVDSTLKIQPAKLEDSAVYLCASRGLAGKSTDTQYFGPGTRLTVL.

The DNA for the CDR3 is TGCGCCAGCAGCCAAGGACAGGGATCTTACACTGAAGCTTTCTTT. It codes for CASSQGQGSYTEAFF. The chain couples TRBV4-1 to TRBJ1-1; TRBD1 matches 7 bases. This CDR3 has 15 amino acids. Per the germline V gene, CDR1 is MGHRA and CDR2 is YSYEKL. With V trimmed by 1 base and J by 3 bases, 5 bases remained unmatched.

This clonotype showed up many times. V usage is TRBV28 and J usage is TRBJ2-6; D possibly corresponds to TRBD1 (5 bases). Trimming shortened V by 6 bases and J by 4 bases, and 13 bases separated the two germline ends. The CDR3 loop spans 15 amino acids. From germline, CDR1 is MDHEN and CDR2 SYDVKM. As DNA, the CDR3 is TGTGCCAGCAGATCCCCAGGGTTCGGGGCCAACGTCCTGACTTTC. Translated: CASRSPGFGANVLTF.

Many counts were recorded for this clonotype. CDR3 in DNA: TGTGCCATCACTCCCCTGGCTGGAAACACCATATATTTT. Protein: CAITPLAGNTIYF. This sequence joins TRBV10-3 and TRBJ1-3; no clear D gene. Looked up from germline, CDR1 is ENHRY and CDR2 is SYGVKD. The V and J ends lost 7 bases and 2 bases respectively, with 9 bases between them. The CDR3 is made up of 13 amino acids.

This clonotype showed up many times. The chain carries TRBV6-2 or TRBV6-3 and TRBJ2-5; maybe TRBD2 (5 bases). Germline V gene lookup returns CDR1 MNHEY and CDR2 SVGEGT. The CDR3 is 15 amino acids. V lost 6 bases, J lost 0 bases, and 14 bases lay in between. The CDR3 DNA is TGTGCCAGCAGGGGAGATGGATCAGACCAAGAGACCCAGTACTTC. It codes for CASRGDGSDQETQYF.

The chain has TRBV7-6 and TRBJ2-1; TRBD1 matches at 9 bases. CDR3 length: 15 amino acids. Trimming at V came to 5 bases and at J to 5 bases, leaving 7 bases not matched to a gene. Per the germline V gene, CDR1 is SGHVS and CDR2 is FNYEAQ. CDR3 DNA sequence: TGTGCCAGCAGCCCGGGACAGGGTAGTAACAATGAGCAGTTCTTC. Its protein is CASSPGQGSNNEQFF.

V gene TRBV30 combines with J gene TRBJ1-2; no definite D call. V was clipped by 7 bases and J by 8 bases, with 20 bases between them. CDR1 and CDR2 (germline): GTSNPN, SVGIG (reference sequence). The CDR3 contains 13 residues. The CDR3 nucleotides are TGTGCCTTGACGTCGGGAGGGTATCGAGGCTACACCTTC. It is translated as CALTSGGYRGYTF.

This clonotype showed up many times. The J gene is TRBJ2-5, the V gene TRBV27; 9 bases agree with TRBD1. CDR3 length: 16 amino acids. Per the germline V gene, CDR1 is MNHEY and CDR2 is SMNVEV (reference sequence). V lost 2 bases to trimming and J lost 4 bases; unmatched junction nucleotides: 8. The chain's CDR3 is CASSLGLQGAGETQYF. For the CDR3, the DNA is TGTGCCAGCAGTTTAGGATTACAGGGGGCAGGAGAGACCCAGTACTTC.

This clonotype was detected ten times or more. The rearrangement joins TRBV6-5 to TRBJ2-7; D may correspond to TRBD1 or TRBD2 (6 bases each). Trimming took 0 bases from V and 3 from J, leaving 12 bases between them. The CDR3 is made up of 15 amino acids. The germline gives CDR1 MNHEY, CDR2 SVGAGI. The CDR3 DNA follows: TGTGCCAGCAGTTACTCAGGAGGGGGGTACTACGAGCAGTACTTC. Translation: CASSYSGGGYYEQYF.

This clonotype has a count of ten or more. The CDR3 coding sequence is TGTGCCAGCTCACCGGCGGCAATCTCCTACAATGAGCAGTTCTTC. Its protein is CASSPAAISYNEQFF. This rearrangement joins TRBV18 to TRBJ2-1; D not resolved. The CDR3 totals 15 residues. V was trimmed by 3 bases and J by 0 bases, leaving 9 bases between them. CDR1 is KGHSH, CDR2 LQKENI, per germline.

This clonotype was picked up a small number of times. The junction departs from germline at one end; a sequencing error may be responsible. This chain links TRBV5-1 with TRBJ2-3, with a tentative D call TRBD1 (6 bases). Germline loops: CDR1 SGHRS, CDR2 YFSETQ. CDR3 size: 14 residues. The CDR3 loop reads CAGSLARQVDTQYF. The CDR3 DNA reads TGCGCCGGCAGCTTGGCCCGACAGGTTGATACGCAGTATTTT.

This clonotype was counted ten times or more. The J gene is TRBJ2-3, the V gene TRBV9, with 9 bases aligning to TRBD2. This CDR3 is 15 amino acids long. CDR1 and CDR2 (germline): SGDLS, YYNGEE. J lost 2 bases, V lost 2 bases, and 3 bases had no gene match. The CDR3: CASSVLAGPTDTQYF. The CDR3 DNA sequence: TGTGCCAGCAGCGTCCTAGCGGGACCCACAGATACGCAGTATTTT.

This clonotype was found many times. This chain connects TRBV11-2 to TRBJ1-4; TRBD1 matches at 8 bases. J was trimmed by 5 bases and V by 5 bases; bases with no gene match: 7. The CDR3 runs 15 residues. Germline-derived CDR1 and CDR2 are SGHAT and FQNNGV. DNA of the CDR3: TGTGCCAGCAGCATAAGACAGGGGAGGAATGAAAAACTGTTTTTT. As protein: CASSIRQGRNEKLFF.

J is TRBJ2-4 and V is TRBV18; TRBD2 is a possible D gene (5 bases). The CDR3 length is 16 residues. Trimming left V 0 bases short and J 2 bases short, with 11 bases between. Germline loops: CDR1 KGHSH, CDR2 LQKENI. The CDR3 loop is CASSPPVRGTKNIQYF. The CDR3 region has the DNA TGTGCCAGCTCACCACCGGTGAGAGGGACCAAAAACATTCAGTACTTC.

This clonotype was counted many times. J is TRBJ2-2 and V is TRBV7-8; TRBD1 is a possible D gene (5 bases). The CDR3 loop spans 15 amino acids. CDR1 is SGHVS, CDR2 FQNEAQ, per germline. Between the trimmed V and J ends, which lost 1 base and 4 bases, there was a span of 10 bases. The CDR3 DNA follows: TGTGCCAGCAGCTTAGGTTTCCAGGGCACCGGGGAGCTGTTTTTT. Translation: CASSLGFQGTGELFF.

Regarding this clonotype: Just one base apart from a much larger clone, this may be a read error. V is TRBV28 and J is TRBJ1-2, with a weak D call TRBD1 (6 bases). This CDR3 has 17 residues. The germline gives CDR1 MDHEN, CDR2 SYDVKM. The V end lost 6 bases, the J end lost 0 bases, and 20 bases lay between the germline ends. In DNA form, the CDR3 reads TGTGCCAGCAGCATAGGGGGGGGGGGCCCCTCTAACTATGGCTACACCTTC. This translates into CASSIGGGGPSNYGYTF.

This clonotype appeared many times. The chain joins TRBV3-1 to TRBJ1-1; D ambiguous. V lost 1 base, J lost 10 bases, and 19 bases lay in between. This CDR3 region has 15 residues. Germline lookup yields CDR1 LGHDT and CDR2 YNNKEL (reference sequence). The CDR3 protein is CASSQASITSAGAFF. The DNA for the CDR3 is TGTGCCAGCAGCCAAGCCTCAATTACGTCGGCGGGAGCTTTCTTT.

This clonotype appeared many times. V and J are TRBV2 and TRBJ1-1; D not resolved. V was shortened by 2 bases and J by 0 bases, with 7 bases between the two germline ends. The CDR3 totals 14 residues. Per germline, CDR1 SNHLY and CDR2 FYNNEI. CDR3 nucleotides: TGTGCCAGCAGTGAAAGAAGGGTGAACACTGAAGCTTTCTTT. Amino acid sequence: CASSERRVNTEAFF. Using reference TRBV2 and TRBJ1-1 for the parts outside the CDR3, the full variable domain is EPEVTQTPSHQVTQMGQEVILRCVPISNHLYFYWYRQILGQKVEFLVSFYNNEISEKSEIFDDQFSVERPDGSNFTLKIRSTKLEDSAMYFCASSERRVNTEAFFGQGTRLTVV.

The genes are TRBV18 and TRBJ2-5, with D hard to call. CDR1 and CDR2 (germline): KGHSH, LQKENI. The CDR3 has 13 residues. V lost 4 bases to trimming and J lost 0 bases, with 6 bases between them. The CDR3 is CASSLRDQETQYF. CDR3 sequence (DNA): TGTGCCAGCTCACTCCGGGACCAAGAGACCCAGTACTTC.